The present T cell receptor beta chain was sequenced within a study of OX40 agonist ivuxolimab in advanced cancers. Study-wide context: Therapy given before enrollment (anti-PD-1, anti-PD-L1 or anti-CTLA-4) was allowed, and over 35% had some.

Points from the study as a whole: Partial responders receiving 0.1-3.0 mg/kg showed among the lowest clonal expansion.

The germline CDR1 and CDR2 sequences are SEHNR and FQNEAQ (reference sequence). Trimming took off 6 bases at V and 5 bases at J, with 19 bases between the two ends. The length of the CDR3 is 16 residues. This clone occurred a few times. Its antigen is still unknown. The data were produced by immunoSEQ multiplex PCR, yet TCRdb's version contains in-frame clones alone and is incomplete. Of about 64,000 clones listed, roughly 81% were seen once; the top ten hold around 3%. The chain employs TRBV7-9 and TRBJ2-2; D may correspond to TRBD1 or TRBD2 (6 bases each). The clonotype was recovered from an adult with an advanced solid tumor such as melanoma, head and neck, liver or kidney cancer. The material sequenced was CD4+ or CD8+ T cells sorted from blood, taken in a trial of the OX40 agonist ivuxolimab. CDR3 region: CASSDRRDLGTGELFF. DNA for the CDR3: TGTGCCAGCAGTGACAGGAGGGACTTGGGAACCGGGGAGCTGTTTTTT. The entire variable domain, with the rest obtained from reference TRBV7-9 and TRBJ2-2, is as follows: DTGVSQNPRHKITKRGQNVTFRCDPISEHNRLYWYRQTLGQGPEFLTYFQNEAQLEKSRLLSDRFSAERPKGSFSTLEIQRTEQGDSAMYLCASSDRRDLGTGELFFGEGSRLTVL.